This T cell receptor beta chain was sequenced in a study of T cell repertoires in cytomegalovirus infection (dated by TCRdb to the late 2010s). Context from the whole study: Alongside well-studied HLA-B-restricted epitopes, the peptide stimulations were aimed at recently identified HLA-C-restricted CMV epitopes, whose presentation resists viral immunomodulation. Because public TCR beta signatures pointed to carriage of CMV infection together with the matching HLA type, the HLA type of each donor mattered for the analysis. Study-level results and caveats: Carriers of CMV infection plus the relevant HLA type were discriminated by the cumulative frequency of public TCR beta family members in the study cohort and in an independent approximately 360-donor cohort. The ex vivo response was dominated by HLA-C-restricted CMV-specific TCR beta clonotypes, which also provided the single most frequent clonotype in two of eight donors.

Data came from an Illumina HiSeq 1500. The public reads were run again by TCRdb, first through fastp at Q25 and then through MiXCR, and only productive beta chains were kept. Every entry covers one CDR3 protein and lists the most common genes and DNA from its rows. The sample records 680,000 or so distinct CDR3 sequences, approximately 33% of which are singletons. The top ten clonotypes cover 15% to 20% of the sample. This clonotype was seen a few times. What antigen it recognizes has not been identified. Per-nucleotide qualities are absent, and no much larger clonotype sits a single base away. The treatment or condition label for this specimen denotes: in vitro stimulation with specific CMV peptide epitopes to enrich CMV-specific T cells. This sequence originates from a human donor in good health (CMV status not recorded). Some clones in this sample may be carry-over from other donors' samples. The input for sequencing was cultured PBMCs, taken from culture after CMV antigen stimulation.

The nucleotides read TGTGCCACCGCCCCAGGGTCGAGCTTTTCACCCCTCCACTTT. This sequence encodes CATAPGSSFSPLHF. Recombination connected TRBV7-2 to TRBJ1-6; 5 matching bases give a weak D call of TRBD1. The CDR3, cysteine through phenylalanine, is 14 amino acids long. Of the read, only the CDR3 DNA is kept; its 42 bases are in frame from base 1. Based on the germline V gene, the CDR1 and CDR2 sequences are SGHTA and FQGNSA. Trimming takes 10 bases from V and 9 bases from J, and the germline ends sit 19 bases apart.